A selection of T cell receptor beta chains follows, all from one sample in a study of blood T cell repertoires in COVID-19. Only in-frame clones appear in the TCRdb table, and some are missing; sequencing was by immunoSEQ multiplex PCR. The sample includes some 140,000 clones, about 89% of them seen just once. Sequencing was done on a sample of peripheral blood. These receptors were obtained from a man between 50 and 59 years old with active or convalescent COVID-19. Each CDR3 is given with its conserved first and last residue. Each record gives: CDR3 DNA, CDR3 protein, clone size, D gene, J gene, CDR3 length, V gene. The D gene is left open where the match is weak. Where a row states a size, it is once, few, many or the class of an expanded clone; other rows omit it.

cdr3_nt: TGCGCCAGCAGCGCGAACCGGGACAGGGGGCACGGCTACACCTTC
cdr3_aa: CASSANRDRGHGYTF
clone_size: -
d_call: TRBD1
j_call: TRBJ1-2
cdr3_length: 15
v_call: TRBV5-1

cdr3_nt: TGTGCCATCAGTAGGACAGGGTTTAGTTACGAGCAGTACTTC
cdr3_aa: CAISRTGFSYEQYF
clone_size: -
d_call: TRBD1
j_call: TRBJ2-7
cdr3_length: 14
v_call: TRBV10-3

cdr3_nt: TGTGCCAGCAGTGGACAGGGTCTTAACTATGGCTACACCTTC
cdr3_aa: CASSGQGLNYGYTF
clone_size: -
d_call: TRBD1
j_call: TRBJ1-2
cdr3_length: 14
v_call: TRBV5-8

cdr3_nt: TGTGCCAGCAGACCGGGGGGGCTGACAGGGGGAGGGCACAATGAGCAGTTCTTC
cdr3_aa: CASRPGGLTGGGHNEQFF
clone_size: -
d_call: -
j_call: TRBJ2-1
cdr3_length: 18
v_call: TRBV27

cdr3_nt: TGTGCCAGTAGTCGGTTAGGGGGCCGGGACTATGGCTACACCTTC
cdr3_aa: CASSRLGGRDYGYTF
clone_size: -
d_call: TRBD1
j_call: TRBJ1-2
cdr3_length: 15
v_call: TRBV19

cdr3_nt: TGTGCCAGCAGTCAGGGTATTAACAATCAGCCCCAGCATTTT
cdr3_aa: CASSQGINNQPQHF
clone_size: -
d_call: -
j_call: TRBJ1-5
cdr3_length: 14
v_call: TRBV25-1

cdr3_nt: TGTGCCAGCTCACAACAGGGGGCGGACTACGAGCAGTACTTC
cdr3_aa: CASSQQGADYEQYF
clone_size: -
d_call: TRBD1
j_call: TRBJ2-7
cdr3_length: 14
v_call: TRBV18

cdr3_nt: TGTGCCACCAGTTTCGGGGGTCCGCTGCTTGAGCAGTTCTTC
cdr3_aa: CATSFGGPLLEQFF
clone_size: once
d_call: -
j_call: TRBJ2-1
cdr3_length: 14
v_call: TRBV24-1

cdr3_nt: TGTGCCAGCAGCTTGGCGGGGACAGGTGTTTGGAACACTGAAGCTTTCTTT
cdr3_aa: CASSLAGTGVWNTEAFF
clone_size: -
d_call: TRBD1
j_call: TRBJ1-1
cdr3_length: 17
v_call: TRBV5-4

cdr3_nt: TGTGCCAGCAGCCAAGGGACTAGCGGGAGGGCCGGTAATGAGCAGTTCTTC
cdr3_aa: CASSQGTSGRAGNEQFF
clone_size: -
d_call: TRBD2
j_call: TRBJ2-1
cdr3_length: 17
v_call: TRBV3-1/TRBV3-2

cdr3_nt: TGTGCCAGCAGCGCGAGCGGGACCCACCAAGAGCAGACCCAGTACTTC
cdr3_aa: CASSASGTHQEQTQYF
clone_size: -
d_call: TRBD2
j_call: TRBJ2-5
cdr3_length: 16
v_call: TRBV5-5

cdr3_nt: TGTGCCAGCAGCGGCGGACAGGTTGACAATGAGCAGTTCTTC
cdr3_aa: CASSGGQVDNEQFF
clone_size: -
d_call: TRBD1
j_call: TRBJ2-1
cdr3_length: 14
v_call: TRBV5-8

cdr3_nt: TGCGCCAGCAGCGACGGGACTAGCGCCACCGGGGAGCTGTTTTTT
cdr3_aa: CASSDGTSATGELFF
clone_size: -
d_call: TRBD2
j_call: TRBJ2-2
cdr3_length: 15
v_call: TRBV5-1

cdr3_nt: TGTGCCAGCAGCTGGACTGGCTCCGGGGAGCTGTTTTTT
cdr3_aa: CASSWTGSGELFF
clone_size: once
d_call: -
j_call: TRBJ2-2
cdr3_length: 13
v_call: TRBV7-2

cdr3_nt: TGTGCCAGCAGTTTACCACAGGGCAGGACTGAAGCTTTCTTT
cdr3_aa: CASSLPQGRTEAFF
clone_size: -
d_call: -
j_call: TRBJ1-1
cdr3_length: 14
v_call: TRBV28

cdr3_nt: TGTGCCAGTAGTATACGGCAGGGGGGAGAGAATGAGCAGTTCTTC
cdr3_aa: CASSIRQGGENEQFF
clone_size: -
d_call: -
j_call: TRBJ2-1
cdr3_length: 15
v_call: TRBV19